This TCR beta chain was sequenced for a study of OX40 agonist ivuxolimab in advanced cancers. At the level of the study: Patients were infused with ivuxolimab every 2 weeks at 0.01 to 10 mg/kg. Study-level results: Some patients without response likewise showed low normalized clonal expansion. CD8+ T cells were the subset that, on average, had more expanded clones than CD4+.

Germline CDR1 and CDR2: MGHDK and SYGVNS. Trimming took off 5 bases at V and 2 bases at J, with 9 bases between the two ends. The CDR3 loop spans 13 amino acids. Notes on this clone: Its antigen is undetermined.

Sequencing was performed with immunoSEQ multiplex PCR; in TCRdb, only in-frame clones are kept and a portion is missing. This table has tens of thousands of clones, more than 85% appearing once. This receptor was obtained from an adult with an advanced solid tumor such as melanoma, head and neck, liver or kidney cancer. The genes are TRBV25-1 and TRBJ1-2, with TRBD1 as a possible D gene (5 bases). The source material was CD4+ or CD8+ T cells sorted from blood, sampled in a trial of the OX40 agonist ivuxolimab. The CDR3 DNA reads TGTGCCAGCAGTTGGGACGAGAACTATGGCTACACCTTC. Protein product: CASSWDENYGYTF.